The rows below give T cell receptor beta chains drawn from one sample of a study of cytomegalovirus exposure and HLA in healthy donors. The assay was immunoSEQ multiplex PCR, and TCRdb's table has in-frame clones only and misses some. The table lists about 130,000 clones, about 15% of them singletons. The sequenced sample consisted of PBMCs. Receptors originate from a female donor in good health and CMV-seropositive. The CDR3 runs from the conserved cysteine through the conserved F or W. Fields, in order: V gene, D gene, J gene, CDR3 protein. A D gene is named only where the DNA matches it firmly.

TRBV5-4,NA,TRBJ1-1,CATLPDRNTEAFF
TRBV27,NA,TRBJ1-5,CASRSYSNQPQHF
TRBV6-5,NA,TRBJ2-7,CASTAGTNYEQYF
TRBV7-3,NA,TRBJ2-3,CASSLLRSSTDTQYF
TRBV7-2,TRBD1,TRBJ2-3,CASSLAGTGGRGTDTQYF
TRBV19,TRBD1,TRBJ1-4,CARGTVWFNEKLFF
TRBV7-2,TRBD1,TRBJ1-2,CASSLASGGGDGYTF
TRBV7-6,NA,TRBJ1-5,CASSLEPAWQDSNQPQHF
TRBV7-3,NA,TRBJ2-3,CASSLTGWAGTQYF
TRBV7-2,TRBD1,TRBJ2-7,CASIRGTGGYEQYF
TRBV28,TRBD1,TRBJ1-5,CASSPTGSQHF
TRBV6-6,NA,TRBJ2-1,CASSAPNIGQFF
TRBV19,TRBD1,TRBJ1-2,CASSPDRGYGYTF
TRBV5-4,NA,TRBJ1-5,CASSQGGDQPQHF
TRBV4-2,NA,TRBJ1-1,CASSQDAGRQETAEAFF
TRBV4-1,NA,TRBJ2-3,CASSLWMSARGTDTQYF
TRBV25-1,NA,TRBJ2-5,CASSELGRGGERKETQYF
TRBV19,NA,TRBJ1-1,CASRPIRGSPGPEAFF
TRBV28,NA,TRBJ1-4,CASRRGGGEKLFF
TRBV29-1,NA,TRBJ1-3,CSVETTESGNTIYF
TRBV28,NA,TRBJ2-7,CASGYRVRRIEIYEQYF
TRBV5-6,NA,TRBJ1-2,CASSLGADHYGYTF
TRBV6-1,NA,TRBJ1-2,CASSEGFGQGNYGYTF
TRBV29-1,NA,TRBJ2-1,CSVRGNEQFF
TRBV10-3,NA,TRBJ2-7,CAISDDTVYEQYF
TRBV15,TRBD1,TRBJ1-1,CATSTRDRTEPPEAFF
TRBV5-1,NA,TRBJ2-5,CASSPTPSGQETQYF
TRBV6-1,NA,TRBJ1-5,CASSADIWGNQPQHF
TRBV2,TRBD1,TRBJ1-4,CASSGTGGNEKLFF
TRBV29-1,NA,TRBJ2-7,CSPPRGQRDAYEQYF
TRBV28,NA,TRBJ1-5,CASSFGRGYQPQHF
TRBV4-1,TRBD1,TRBJ1-1,CASSHKRTGNTEAFF
TRBV7-3,TRBD1,TRBJ1-1,CASSLTGGGTEAFF
TRBV18,TRBD2,TRBJ2-7,CASSPTAGGTIQGSYEQYF
TRBV6-1,TRBD2,TRBJ2-5,CASSDRGGSETQYF
TRBV5-6,NA,TRBJ2-2,CASSLAAGNTGELFF
TRBV20-1,NA,TRBJ2-1,CSASSGDKQFF
TRBV28,TRBD2,TRBJ2-5,CASSLWTSGPGGETQYF
TRBV6-1,NA,TRBJ1-1,CASHSFGGMNTEAFF
TRBV28,NA,TRBJ2-7,CASSLVSSSYEQYF
TRBV4-3,NA,TRBJ2-6,CASSQRPRRGFSGANVLTF
TRBV28,NA,TRBJ2-1,CASSPFSYNEQFF
TRBV28,NA,TRBJ1-2,CAYGRVGFSYTF
TRBV5-6,NA,TRBJ1-4,CASSFWGAGMNAELFF
TRBV9,NA,TRBJ1-2,CASSDGQIRYGYTF
TRBV7-6,NA,TRBJ1-2,CASSLGVRGGGYTF
TRBV28,NA,TRBJ1-1,CASSLRGNTEAFF
TRBV4-3,NA,TRBJ2-3,CASSFGPRDTQYF
TRBV4-3,TRBD2,TRBJ2-4,CASSQGSGGAVKNIQYF
TRBV28,TRBD1,TRBJ2-4,CAIAQGARGNIQYF
TRBV2,NA,TRBJ1-2,CASSTDSYAGYTF
TRBV7-7,TRBD1,TRBJ2-3,CASSLNIAGGDTQYF
TRBV4-1,TRBD1,TRBJ2-5,CASSRHDRGEETQYF
TRBV7-9,NA,TRBJ2-5,CASSLVRDTLETQYF
TRBV5-6,NA,TRBJ2-6,CASSSTKSGANVLTF
TRBV28,TRBD1,TRBJ2-5,CASSFSDRQETQYF
TRBV2,TRBD2,TRBJ2-3,CASRKGLAGTDTQYF
TRBV27,NA,TRBJ1-2,CASSLWGRGGNYGYTF